The text below deals with one T cell receptor (beta chain). Germline V gene sequence: CDR1 MDHEN, CDR2 SYDVKM. V was cut by 4 bases and J by 6 bases, with 13 bases left in between. This CDR3 contains 14 residues. The data belong to a study of identifying expanded T cells in peripheral blood. Repertoires were generated with immunoSEQ multiplex PCR, while TCRdb's copy carries only in-frame clones and drops some. The sample shows about 78,000 clones, just under 85% of them seen only once. The rearrangement links TRBV28 to TRBJ1-3; D possibly corresponds to TRBD1 (5 bases). The receptor comes from a person aged 18 to 70 in good health. The sequenced sample was blood. Here the CDR3 reads CASSYWGTENTIYF. The CDR3 nucleotides read TGTGCCAGCAGTTACTGGGGGACTGAAAACACCATATATTTT.